This TCR beta chain was sequenced during a study of blood T cell repertoires in COVID-19. Overall study context: Samples representing acute and convalescent COVID-19 were sourced from the United States, Italy and Spain. PBMCs, B-cell-depleted T cells, or T cells were the source of the cDNA or gDNA that made up the material.

In the authors' methods: Amplified reference gene primers provided the basis for estimating nucleated cell counts. Here immunoSEQ multiplex PCR was the method, and the copy in TCRdb shows in-frame clones only, minus some. The V and J calls and clone size were taken over from that table, and D and trimming were inferred from the DNA. Among 85,000 to 120,000 clones listed, 70% to 85% were seen once. The material sequenced was peripheral blood. The sequence was obtained from a man aged 60 to 69 with active or convalescent COVID-19.

The CDR3 here is CASRPQGGELFF. The CDR3, as DNA: TGTGCCAGCCGTCCTCAGGGCGGGGAGCTGTTTTTT. This rearrangement joins TRBV27 to TRBJ2-2; the D gene is possibly TRBD1 (5 bases). V lost 8 bases and J lost 7, with 11 bases in between. The germline V gene has CDR1 MNHEY and CDR2 SMNVEV (reference sequence). This CDR3 is 12 amino acids long.